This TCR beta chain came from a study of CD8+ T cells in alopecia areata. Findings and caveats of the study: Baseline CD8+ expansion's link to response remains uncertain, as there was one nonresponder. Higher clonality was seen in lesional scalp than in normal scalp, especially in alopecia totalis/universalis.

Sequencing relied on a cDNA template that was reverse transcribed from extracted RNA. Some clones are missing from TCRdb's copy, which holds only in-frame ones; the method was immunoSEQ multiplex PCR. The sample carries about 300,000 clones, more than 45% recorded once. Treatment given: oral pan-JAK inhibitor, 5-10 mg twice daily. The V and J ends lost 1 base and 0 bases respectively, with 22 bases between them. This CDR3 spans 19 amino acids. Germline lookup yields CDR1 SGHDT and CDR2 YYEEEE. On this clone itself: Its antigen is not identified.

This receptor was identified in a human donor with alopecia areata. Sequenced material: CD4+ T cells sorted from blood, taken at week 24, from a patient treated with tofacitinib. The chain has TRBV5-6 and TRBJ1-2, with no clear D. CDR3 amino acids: CASSLLRRPIWEANYGYTF. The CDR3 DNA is TGTGCCAGCAGCTTGCTGCGTCGACCGATATGGGAAGCTAACTATGGCTACACCTTC.